This T cell receptor (beta chain) is drawn from a study of CD8 T cells in Susac syndrome. General study points: The TCR sequencing and HLA analysis in the study involved a relatively small number of individuals, as the study acknowledged.

Reverse transcription of about 0.5 to 1 ug RNA was carried out with random hexamers. The TCR beta CDR3 was amplified by immunoSEQ multiplex PCR across 54 Vbeta, 13 Jbeta. TCRdb recomputed calls from the immunoSEQ multiplex PCR reads with MiXCR, one row per CDR3 protein. This sample carries 100,000 to 150,000 distinct CDR3 sequences, 90% to 95% of them seen once, and the ten largest clones take around 0.087%. To note about this clonotype: Its antigen is as yet unknown.

V dropped 1 base and J dropped 0 bases, with 12 bases sitting between them. The CDR3 extends over 16 amino acids. Germline V gene lookup returns CDR1 SEHNR and CDR2 FQNEAQ (reference sequence). This sequence was found in a human donor in good health. This chain joins TRBV7-9 and TRBJ2-5; no reliable D call. Sequences were obtained from CD4+ T cells from PBMCs. As DNA, the CDR3 is TGTGCCAGCAGCTTAGTCTTATCGGCAGACCAAGAGACCCAGTACTTC. Its translation is CASSLVLSADQETQYF.